This entry lists 3 T cell receptor beta chains sequenced from one sample in a study of blood T cells in healthy people across ages. PCR was performed a second time for roughly 6 to 12 cycles using a sample-barcoded 5' primer and a J-beta primer mix. TCRdb called the 5' RACE reads again in MiXCR, with one record for every CDR3 protein. Of 1.8 million or so distinct CDR3 sequences listed, around 42% are singletons. Material: blood. Receptor source: a human donor in good health.

This clonotype was observed a handful of times. The junction differs from germline at one of its ends, possibly a read error. This rearrangement joins TRBV7-7 to TRBJ2-4; D possibly corresponds to TRBD1 (6 bases). Germline V gene sequence: CDR1 SSHAT, CDR2 FNYEAQ (reference sequence). The CDR3 is 17 amino acids. Written as DNA, the CDR3 is TGTGCTAGCATCCAAGACCGGAACGACAGGGCCAAAAACATTCAGTACTTC. It yields the protein CASIQDRNDRAKNIQYF.

The chain couples TRBV5-8 to TRBJ2-3, with D hard to call. This CDR3 is 14 amino acids long. Germline CDR1 is SGHTS and CDR2 is YDEGEE. Trimming left V 4 bases short and J 4 bases short, with 13 bases between. The CDR3 DNA is TGTGCCAGCAGCCCCATAATAGGCCCAGATACGCAGTATTTT. Encoded protein: CASSPIIGPDTQYF.

In its sample, this clonotype was seen a few times. This chain joins TRBV5-5 and TRBJ2-6, with 11 positions matching TRBD1. Germline V gene data show CDR1 as SGHKS and CDR2 as YYEKEE (reference sequence). This CDR3 spans 19 amino acids. Trimming took 3 bases from V and 3 from J; bases not matched to a gene: 11. DNA of the CDR3: TGTGCCAGCAGCTCCCAGGACAGGGGGCATAGTGGTGGGGCCAACGTCCTGACTTTC. It translates to CASSSQDRGHSGGANVLTF.